This T cell receptor (beta chain) was documented in a study of STAT5B mutations in CD4+ large granular lymphocyte leukemia. Trimming cost V 4 bases and J 4 bases; bases outside gene matches: 6. The CDR3 spans 14 residues. CDR1 and CDR2 (germline): SGHRS, YFSETQ. Regarding this clone: Its antigen is not known.

Clones were read by immunoSEQ multiplex PCR, and TCRdb kept only the in-frame ones, dropping some. The sample carries 30,000 to 40,000 clones, 76% recorded once. Notes on the study in general: 8/27 top patient clones versus 2/35 control clones were TRBV06-family.

The specimen sequenced was CD4+ T cells from blood buffy coats. The rearrangement uses TRBV5-1 and TRBJ1-1; the match to TRBD1 covers 8 bases. The receptor was isolated from a human donor in good health. The chain's CDR3 is CASSPRTGSTEAFF. In DNA form, the CDR3 reads TGCGCCAGCAGCCCTAGGACAGGGTCCACTGAAGCTTTCTTT.